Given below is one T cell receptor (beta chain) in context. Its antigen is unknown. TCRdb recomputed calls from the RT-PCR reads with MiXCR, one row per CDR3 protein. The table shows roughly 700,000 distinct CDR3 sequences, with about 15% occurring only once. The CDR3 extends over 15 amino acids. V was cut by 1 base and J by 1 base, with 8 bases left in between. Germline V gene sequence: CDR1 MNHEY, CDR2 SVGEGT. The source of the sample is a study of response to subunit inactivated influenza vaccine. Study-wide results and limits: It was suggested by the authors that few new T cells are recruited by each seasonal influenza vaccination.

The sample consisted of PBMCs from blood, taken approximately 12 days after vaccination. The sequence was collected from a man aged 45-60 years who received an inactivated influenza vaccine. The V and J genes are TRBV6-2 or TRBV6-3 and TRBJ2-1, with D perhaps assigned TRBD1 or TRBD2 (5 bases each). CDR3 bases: TGTGCCAGCAGTTACTGGGGCGGGTCCTACAATGAGCAGTTCTTC. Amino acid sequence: CASSYWGGSYNEQFF.